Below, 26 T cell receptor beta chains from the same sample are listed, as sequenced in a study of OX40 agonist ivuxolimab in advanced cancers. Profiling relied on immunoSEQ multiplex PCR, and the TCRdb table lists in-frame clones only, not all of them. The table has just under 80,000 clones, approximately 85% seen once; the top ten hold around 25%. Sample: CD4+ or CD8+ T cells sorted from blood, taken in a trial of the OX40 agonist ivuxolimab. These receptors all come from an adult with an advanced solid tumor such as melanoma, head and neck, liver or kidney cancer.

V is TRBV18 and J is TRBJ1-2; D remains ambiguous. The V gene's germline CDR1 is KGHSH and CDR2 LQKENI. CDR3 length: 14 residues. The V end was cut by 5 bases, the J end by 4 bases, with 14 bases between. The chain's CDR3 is CASSVGPTGYGYTF. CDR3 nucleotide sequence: TGTGCCAGCTCAGTTGGACCAACTGGCTATGGCTACACCTTC.

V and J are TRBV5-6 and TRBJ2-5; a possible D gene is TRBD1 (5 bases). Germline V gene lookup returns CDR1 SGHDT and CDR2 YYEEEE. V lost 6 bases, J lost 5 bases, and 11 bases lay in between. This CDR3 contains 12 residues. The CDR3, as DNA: TGTGCCAGCAAGGGGCGTGGGGAGACCCAGTACTTC. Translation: CASKGRGETQYF.

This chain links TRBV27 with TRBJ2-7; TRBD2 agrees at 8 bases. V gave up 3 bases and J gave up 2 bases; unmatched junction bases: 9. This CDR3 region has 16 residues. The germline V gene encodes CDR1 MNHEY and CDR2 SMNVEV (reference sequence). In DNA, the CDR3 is TGTGCCAGCAGTTTTCTACTAGCGGAAAATGCCTACGAGCAGTACTTC. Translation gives CASSFLLAENAYEQYF.

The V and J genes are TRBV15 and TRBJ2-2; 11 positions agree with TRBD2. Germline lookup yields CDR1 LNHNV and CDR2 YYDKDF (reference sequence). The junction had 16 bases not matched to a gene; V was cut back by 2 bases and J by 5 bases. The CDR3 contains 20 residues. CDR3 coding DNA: TGTGCCACCAGCAGATCCCTAAAGGGTAGCGGGAGGGCCCTAACCGGGGAGCTGTTTTTT. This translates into CATSRSLKGSGRALTGELFF.

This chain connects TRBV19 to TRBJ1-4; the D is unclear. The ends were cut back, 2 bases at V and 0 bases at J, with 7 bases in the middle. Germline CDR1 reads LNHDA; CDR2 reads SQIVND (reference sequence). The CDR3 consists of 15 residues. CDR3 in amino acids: CASSINAPTNEKLFF. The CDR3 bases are TGTGCCAGTAGTATAAATGCTCCAACTAATGAAAAACTGTTTTTT.

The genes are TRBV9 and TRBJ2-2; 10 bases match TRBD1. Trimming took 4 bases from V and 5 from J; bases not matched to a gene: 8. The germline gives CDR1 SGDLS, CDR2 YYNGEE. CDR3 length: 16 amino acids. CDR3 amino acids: CASSLSTGGGTGELFF. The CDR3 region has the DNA TGTGCCAGCAGCCTCTCGACAGGGGGCGGAACCGGGGAGCTGTTTTTT. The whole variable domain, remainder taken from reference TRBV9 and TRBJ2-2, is DSGVTQTPKHLITATGQRVTLRCSPRSGDLSVYWYQQSLDQGLQFLIQYYNGEERAKGNILERFSAQQFPDLHSELNLSSLELGDSALYFCASSLSTGGGTGELFFGEGSRLTVL.

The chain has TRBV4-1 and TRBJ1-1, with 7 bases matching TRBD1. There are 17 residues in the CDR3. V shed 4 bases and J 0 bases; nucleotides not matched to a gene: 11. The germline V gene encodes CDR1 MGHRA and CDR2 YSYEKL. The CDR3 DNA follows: TGCGCCAGCAGCCCGCTTTCCGAGGGGGCTATGAACACTGAAGCTTTCTTT. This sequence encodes CASSPLSEGAMNTEAFF.

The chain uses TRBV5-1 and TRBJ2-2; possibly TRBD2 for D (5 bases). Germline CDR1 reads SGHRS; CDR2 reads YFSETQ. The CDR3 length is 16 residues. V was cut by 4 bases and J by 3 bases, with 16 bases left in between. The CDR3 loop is CASSLEGGPDTGELFF. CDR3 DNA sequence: TGCGCCAGCAGCCTTGAGGGTGGTCCGGACACCGGGGAGCTGTTTTTT.

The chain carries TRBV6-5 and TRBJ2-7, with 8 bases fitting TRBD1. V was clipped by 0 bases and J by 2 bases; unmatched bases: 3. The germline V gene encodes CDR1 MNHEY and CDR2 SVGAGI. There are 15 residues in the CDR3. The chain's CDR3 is CASSYSGQDTYEQYF. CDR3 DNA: TGTGCCAGCAGTTACTCGGGACAGGACACCTACGAGCAGTACTTC.

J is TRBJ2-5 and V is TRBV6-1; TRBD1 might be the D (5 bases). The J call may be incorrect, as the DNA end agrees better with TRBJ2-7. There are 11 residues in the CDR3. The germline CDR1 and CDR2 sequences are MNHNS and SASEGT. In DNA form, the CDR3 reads TGTGCCACTAGACAGTACTACGAGCAGTACTTC. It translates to CATRQYYEQYF.

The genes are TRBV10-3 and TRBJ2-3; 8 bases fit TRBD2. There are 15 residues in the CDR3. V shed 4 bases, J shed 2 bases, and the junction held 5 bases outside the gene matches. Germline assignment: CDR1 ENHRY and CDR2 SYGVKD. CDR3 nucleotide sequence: TGTGCCATCAGTGGGACTAGCAGAAACACAGATACGCAGTATTTT. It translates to CAISGTSRNTDTQYF.

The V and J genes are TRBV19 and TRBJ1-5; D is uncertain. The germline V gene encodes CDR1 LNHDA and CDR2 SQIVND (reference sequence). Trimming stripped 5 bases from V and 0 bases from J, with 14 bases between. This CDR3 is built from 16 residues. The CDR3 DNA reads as TGTGCCAGTAGTCCGGACGGACGATATAGCAATCAGCCCCAGCATTTT. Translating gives CASSPDGRYSNQPQHF.

Written as DNA, the CDR3 is TGTGCCAGCAGCACGTCTGGGTACGAGCAGTACTTC. It specifies CASSTSGYEQYF. V gene TRBV7-2 combines with J gene TRBJ2-5; no clear D gene. The last part of the DNA fits TRBJ2-7 better; the J call may be wrong. The germline CDR1 and CDR2 sequences are SGHTA and FQGNSA. This CDR3 is built from 12 residues.

The CDR3 DNA sequence: TGTGCCAGCAGCTTTGTCCCAGAAAATTCACCCCTCCACTTT. Translating gives CASSFVPENSPLHF. The J gene is TRBJ1-6, the V gene TRBV7-2; unclear D gene. The CDR3 extends over 14 amino acids. V lost 3 bases and J lost 7, with 10 bases in between. Per germline, CDR1 SGHTA and CDR2 FQGNSA. Complete variable domain (other parts from reference TRBV7-2 and TRBJ1-6): GAGVSQSPSNKVTEKGKDVELRCDPISGHTALYWYRQSLGQGLEFLIYFQGNSAPDKSGLPSDRFSAERTGGSVSTLTIQRTQQEDSAVYLCASSFVPENSPLHFGNGTRLTVT.

CDR3 sequence (DNA): TGTGCCAGCAGCCCTTGGACAGGGGGCAGGGAGACCCAGTACTTC. This sequence encodes CASSPWTGGRETQYF. J is TRBJ2-5 and V is TRBV11-2; 11 bases align to TRBD1. In germline, CDR1 is SGHAT, CDR2 FQNNGV. V was pared by 5 bases and J by 5 bases, with 7 bases of the junction left unmatched. CDR3 length: 15 residues.

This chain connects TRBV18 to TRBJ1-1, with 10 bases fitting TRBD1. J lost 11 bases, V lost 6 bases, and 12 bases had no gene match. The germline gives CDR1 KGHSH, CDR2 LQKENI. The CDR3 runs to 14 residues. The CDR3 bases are TGTGCCAGCTCTCGTACCGGGACAGGGGATGGGGCTTTCTTT. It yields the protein CASSRTGTGDGAFF.

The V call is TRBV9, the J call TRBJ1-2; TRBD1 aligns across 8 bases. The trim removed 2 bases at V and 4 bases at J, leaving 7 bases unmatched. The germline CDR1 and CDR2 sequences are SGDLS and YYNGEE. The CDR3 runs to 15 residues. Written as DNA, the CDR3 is TGTGCCAGCAGCGTCGGACAGGGAGGACCCTATGGCTACACCTTC. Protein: CASSVGQGGPYGYTF.

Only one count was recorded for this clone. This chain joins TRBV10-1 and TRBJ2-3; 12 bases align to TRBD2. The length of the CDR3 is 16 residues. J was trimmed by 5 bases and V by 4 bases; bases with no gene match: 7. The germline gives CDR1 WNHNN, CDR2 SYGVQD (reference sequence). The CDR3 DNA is TGCGCCAGCAGTGCCGGACTAGCGGGATTCGAAGATACGCAGTATTTT. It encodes CASSAGLAGFEDTQYF.

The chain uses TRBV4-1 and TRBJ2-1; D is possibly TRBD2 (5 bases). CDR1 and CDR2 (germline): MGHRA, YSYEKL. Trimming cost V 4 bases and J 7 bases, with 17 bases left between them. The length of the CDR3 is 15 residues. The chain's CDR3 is CASSPIAPPGNEQFF. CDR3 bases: TGCGCCAGCAGCCCCATAGCCCCCCCGGGGAATGAGCAGTTCTTC.

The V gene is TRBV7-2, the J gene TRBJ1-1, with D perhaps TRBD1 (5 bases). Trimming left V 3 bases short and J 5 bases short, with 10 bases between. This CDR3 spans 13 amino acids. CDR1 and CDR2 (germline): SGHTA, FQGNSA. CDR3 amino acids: CASSFTGATEAFF. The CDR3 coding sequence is TGTGCCAGCAGCTTCACAGGTGCTACTGAAGCTTTCTTT.

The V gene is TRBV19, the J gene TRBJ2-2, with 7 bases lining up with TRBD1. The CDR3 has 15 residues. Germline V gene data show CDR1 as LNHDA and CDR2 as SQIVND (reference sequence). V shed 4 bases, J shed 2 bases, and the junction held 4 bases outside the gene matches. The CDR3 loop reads CASSTRDRNTGELFF. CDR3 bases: TGTGCCAGTAGTACCAGGGACAGAAACACCGGGGAGCTGTTTTTT.

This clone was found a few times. The CDR3 sequence: CAWSVKGKVTEQYF. CDR3 bases: TGTGCCTGGAGTGTAAAGGGGAAGGTTACCGAGCAGTACTTC. The chain links TRBV30 to TRBJ2-7; a weak D match, TRBD1 (5 bases). The CDR3 spans 14 residues. Germline values: CDR1 GTSNPN, CDR2 SVGIG (reference sequence). V was pared by 0 bases and J by 6 bases, with 15 bases between.

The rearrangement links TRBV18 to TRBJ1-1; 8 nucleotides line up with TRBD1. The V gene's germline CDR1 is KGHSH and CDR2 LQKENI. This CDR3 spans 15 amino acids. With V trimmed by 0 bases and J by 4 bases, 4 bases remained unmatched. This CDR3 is CASSPPSTGGTEAFF. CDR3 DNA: TGTGCCAGCTCACCACCGTCAACAGGGGGCACTGAAGCTTTCTTT.

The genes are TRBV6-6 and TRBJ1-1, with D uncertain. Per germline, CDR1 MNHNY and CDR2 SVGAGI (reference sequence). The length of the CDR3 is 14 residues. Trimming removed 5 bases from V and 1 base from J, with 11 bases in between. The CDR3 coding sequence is TGTGCCAGCAGTAACTTGGGAGGGAACACTGAAGCTTTCTTT. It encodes CASSNLGGNTEAFF.

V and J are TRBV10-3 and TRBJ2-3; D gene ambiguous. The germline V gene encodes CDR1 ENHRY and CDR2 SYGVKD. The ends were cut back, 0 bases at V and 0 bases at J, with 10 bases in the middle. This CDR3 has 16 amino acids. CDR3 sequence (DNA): TGTGCCATCAGTGAGTCAGTGAGTTCTAGCACAGATACGCAGTATTTT. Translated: CAISESVSSSTDTQYF.

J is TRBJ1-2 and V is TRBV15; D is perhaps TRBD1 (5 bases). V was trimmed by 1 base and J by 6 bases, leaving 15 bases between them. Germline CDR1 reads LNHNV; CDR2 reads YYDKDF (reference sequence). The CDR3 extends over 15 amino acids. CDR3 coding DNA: TGTGCCACCAGCAGAGCCGTGACAGACCTCCATGGCTACACCTTC. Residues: CATSRAVTDLHGYTF.